The present TCR beta chain was sequenced within a study of CD8 T cells in Susac syndrome (dated by TCRdb to about 2019). A note on the overall study: Of the Susac syndrome patients who were sequenced, eight or nine were in clinical remission while 5 or 6 had clinically active disease. At blood withdrawal, Susac syndrome patients were therapy-naive, treated with corticosteroids (with IVIg additionally given to some), or treated with IVIg alone. The study used repertoire sequencing to test whether antigen drove CD8+ T cell activation and differentiation in Susac syndrome. Paper-wide results and their limitations: The number of individuals in the TCR sequencing and HLA analysis was recognized as being relatively small. No clonal expansion was detected in the CD4+ T cell repertoire of Susac syndrome patients.

RNA was extracted using the RNeasy kit, and about 0.45 to 1 ug of the RNA was reverse transcribed with random hexamers. TCR beta CDR3 regions were amplified with the immunoSEQ multiplex PCR assay covering 54 Vbeta and 13 Jbeta segments. PCR amplification bias was corrected using a synthetic template baseline for primer optimization and computational correction. Concerning the study's data processing: Reads were assigned to V, D and J genes according to IMGT and analyzed in immunoSEQ Analyzer, with only productive sequences retained. To calculate clonality, Shannon entropy was normalized by log2 of the number of productive unique sequences and then subtracted from one. Public and private clones were assessed among the 100 most prevalent clones of each patient and control. Susac-specific clones were defined as absent from healthy and MS cohorts, around 970 published viral clones and other ImmuneACCESS disease sequences. TCRdb reprocessing: public reads trimmed at Q25 with fastp, clones called with MiXCR, in-frame beta chains kept. Every CDR3 protein is listed once, alongside the most common genes and DNA of its rows. TCRdb's processing, not the authors', yielded these V and J calls. In this sample the table shows 150,000 to 200,000 distinct CDR3 sequences, 90% to 95% of which occur a single time. 0.12% of the sample rests with the top ten.

V is trimmed back by 0 bases and J by 7 bases, and the junction contains 5 bases that no gene match accounts for. CDR3 length: 14 amino acids, cysteine to phenylalanine. Of all the DNA, just the CDR3 is kept, 42 bases in frame from base 1. The CDR1 and CDR2 encoded by the germline V gene (reference sequence) are DFQATT and SNEGSKA. High-throughput TCR beta sequencing profiled peripheral blood CD8+ and CD4+ T cells from healthy donors, Susac syndrome patients and multiple sclerosis patients. The Susac syndrome patients fulfilled recently defined diagnostic criteria for either definite or probable disease. Bulk CD8+ and CD4+ T cells were purified magnetically by negative isolation, whereas CD8+ TEMRA cells were enriched by FACS. Blood was collected in EDTA tubes and processed within 24 hours, with PBMCs isolated through density gradient centrifugation. PBMCs intended for TCR sequencing were cryopreserved in liquid nitrogen and thawed later in a water bath at 37 degrees C. The sorted or isolated CD4+, CD8+ and CD8+ TEMRA cells had a purity of 90% or higher.

This clonotype has only one observation. There is no known antigen for this receptor. There are no base qualities to consult, and no much larger clone falls within one base. One read is thin evidence. The sequenced sample consisted of CD4+ T cells from PBMCs. This sequence uses TRBV20-1 and TRBJ2-2; 7 middle bases align to TRBD2. The source is a human donor with Susac syndrome. Here is the DNA: TGCAGTGCTAGAGACGGGGGGAGTGTCGGGGAGCTGTTTTTT. Its coded protein is CSARDGGSVGELFF.